The 9 T cell receptor beta chains below all came from one sample that was sequenced in a study of cytotoxic CD8 clonotypes in ibrutinib-treated CLL. Libraries were prepared by immunoSEQ multiplex PCR; TCRdb keeps only in-frame clonotypes and omits some of them. Of 40,000 to 60,000 clones in the sample, roughly 53% were seen once. Sequencing used PBMCs, obtained after 12 months of ibrutinib treatment. The receptors derive from a human donor with chronic lymphocytic leukemia.

This sequence joins TRBV9 and TRBJ1-2, with TRBD1 matching over 10 bases. Germline V CDR1 and CDR2: SGDLS, YYNGEE. CDR3 length: 15 amino acids. With V trimmed by 3 bases and J by 7 bases, 9 bases remained unmatched. Written as DNA, the CDR3 is TGTGCCAGCAGCGACACCGGGACAGGGGATCTTGGCTACACCTTC. This gives the protein CASSDTGTGDLGYTF.

This clone has only a few counts. The chain combines TRBV6-1 with TRBJ1-5; weak D call: TRBD1 (5 bases). The CDR3 has 14 amino acids. CDR1 is MNHNS, CDR2 SASEGT, per germline. Trimming removed 6 bases from V and 0 bases from J, with 9 bases in between. The CDR3 protein is CASRQAYSNQPQHF. The CDR3 DNA follows: TGTGCCAGCAGACAGGCTTATAGCAATCAGCCCCAGCATTTT.

On this clone: In the same sample, other DNA sequences code for this CDR3. This chain joins TRBV2 and TRBJ1-2, with 9 bases lining up with TRBD1. From germline, CDR1 is SNHLY and CDR2 FYNNEI. The CDR3 contains 13 residues. V was clipped by 6 bases and J by 8 bases; unmatched bases: 7. CDR3 region: CASRGDRADGYTF. The CDR3 nucleotides read TGTGCCAGCAGGGGGGACAGGGCCGACGGCTACACCTTC.

There are many counts of this clone. V gene TRBV7-9 combines with J gene TRBJ1-1; D is undetermined. The CDR3 is 15 residues long. The ends were cut back, 5 bases at V and 0 bases at J, with 13 bases in the middle. Per the germline V gene, CDR1 is SEHNR and CDR2 is FQNEAQ (reference sequence). CDR3 residues: CASSPKVRVNTEAFF. The CDR3 nucleotides read TGTGCCAGCAGCCCAAAGGTAAGGGTGAACACTGAAGCTTTCTTT.

The table lists this clone with a few counts. The rearrangement joins TRBV5-5 to TRBJ1-2; D unresolved. This CDR3 has 14 amino acids. Trimming removed 1 base from V and 4 bases from J, with 11 bases in between. From germline, CDR1 is SGHKS and CDR2 YYEKEE (reference sequence). The CDR3 spells CASSLLGSFYGYTF. The CDR3 DNA follows: TGTGCCAGCAGCTTGTTGGGCAGCTTCTATGGCTACACCTTC.

The chain carries TRBV2 and TRBJ1-2; TRBD1 is a possible D gene (5 bases). This CDR3 region has 15 residues. The germline V gene has CDR1 SNHLY and CDR2 FYNNEI. V shed 6 bases and J shed 7 bases, with 21 bases lying between them. CDR3 nucleotide sequence: TGTGCCAGCAGCGTCTCCCGGGACGGGCTAGGTGGCTACACCTTC. This codes for CASSVSRDGLGGYTF.

This clone was counted only a few times. The chain joins TRBV9 to TRBJ2-7, with 11 bases lining up with TRBD1. Germline V gene sequence: CDR1 SGDLS, CDR2 YYNGEE. CDR3 length: 15 residues. The junction had 8 bases not matched to a gene; V was cut back by 4 bases and J by 5 bases. The CDR3 region is CASSPHGQGADEQYF. The DNA for the CDR3 is TGTGCCAGCAGCCCGCATGGACAGGGGGCAGACGAGCAGTACTTC.

In this sample, this clone turned up many times. This chain links TRBV7-9 with TRBJ2-5; 10 nucleotides match TRBD2. Germline CDR1 and CDR2: SEHNR and FQNEAQ (reference sequence). This CDR3 region has 14 residues. J lost 4 bases, V lost 4 bases, and 3 bases had no gene match. The CDR3: CASSWLAGAETQYF. The CDR3 DNA is TGTGCCAGCAGCTGGCTAGCGGGAGCAGAGACCCAGTACTTC.

The CDR3 DNA reads as TGTGCCAGCAGTTACTCGGGGGGCTCTGGGGCCAACGTCCTGACTTTC. The encoded protein is CASSYSGGSGANVLTF. V usage is TRBV6-6 and J usage is TRBJ2-6; the D gene is possibly TRBD2 (6 bases). The CDR3 spans 16 residues. Trimming removed 0 bases from V and 0 bases from J, with 6 bases in between. Germline V lookup: CDR1 MNHNY, CDR2 SVGAGI (reference sequence).